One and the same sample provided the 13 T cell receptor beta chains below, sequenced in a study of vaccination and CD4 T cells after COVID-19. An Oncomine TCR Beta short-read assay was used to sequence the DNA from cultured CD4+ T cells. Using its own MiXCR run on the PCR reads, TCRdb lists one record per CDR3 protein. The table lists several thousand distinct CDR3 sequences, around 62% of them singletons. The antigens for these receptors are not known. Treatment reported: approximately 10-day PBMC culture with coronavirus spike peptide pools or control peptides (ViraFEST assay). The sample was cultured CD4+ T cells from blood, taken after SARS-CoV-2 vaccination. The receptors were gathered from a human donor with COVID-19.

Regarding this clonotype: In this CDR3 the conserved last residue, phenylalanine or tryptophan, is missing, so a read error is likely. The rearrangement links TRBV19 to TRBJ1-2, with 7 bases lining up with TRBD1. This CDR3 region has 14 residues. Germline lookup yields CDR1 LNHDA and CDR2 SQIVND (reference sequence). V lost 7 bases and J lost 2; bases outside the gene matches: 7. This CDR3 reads CASKTMTGNYGYTS. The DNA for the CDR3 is TGTGCCAGTAAAACGATGACAGGGAACTATGGCTACACCTCC.

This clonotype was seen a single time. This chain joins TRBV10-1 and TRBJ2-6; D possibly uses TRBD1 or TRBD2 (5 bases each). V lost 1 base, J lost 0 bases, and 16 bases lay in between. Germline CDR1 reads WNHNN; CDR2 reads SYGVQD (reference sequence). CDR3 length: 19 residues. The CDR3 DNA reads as TGCGCCAGCAGTGAGTGGGAAAGGGACCCTCTCTCTGGGGCCAACGTCCTGACTTTC. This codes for CASSEWERDPLSGANVLTF.

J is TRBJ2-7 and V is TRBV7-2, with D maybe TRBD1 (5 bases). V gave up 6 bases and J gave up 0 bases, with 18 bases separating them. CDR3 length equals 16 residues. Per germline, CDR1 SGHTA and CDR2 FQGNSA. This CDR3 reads CASRETGSPYSYEQYF. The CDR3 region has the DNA TGTGCCAGCAGAGAAACAGGTTCTCCATACTCCTACGAGCAGTACTTC.

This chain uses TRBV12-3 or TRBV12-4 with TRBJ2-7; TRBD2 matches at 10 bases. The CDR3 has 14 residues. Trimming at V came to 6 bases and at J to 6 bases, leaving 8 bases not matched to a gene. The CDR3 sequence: CASRERGGRLEQYF. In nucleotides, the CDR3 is TGTGCCAGCAGGGAGCGGGGGGGCCGTCTCGAGCAGTACTTC.

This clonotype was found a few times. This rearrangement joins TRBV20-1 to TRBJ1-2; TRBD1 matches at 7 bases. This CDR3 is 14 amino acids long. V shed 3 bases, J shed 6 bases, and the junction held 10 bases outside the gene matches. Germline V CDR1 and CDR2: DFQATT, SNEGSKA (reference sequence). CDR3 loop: CSASKGQVIDGYTF. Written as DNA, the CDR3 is TGCAGTGCTAGCAAAGGACAGGTGATCGATGGCTACACCTTC.

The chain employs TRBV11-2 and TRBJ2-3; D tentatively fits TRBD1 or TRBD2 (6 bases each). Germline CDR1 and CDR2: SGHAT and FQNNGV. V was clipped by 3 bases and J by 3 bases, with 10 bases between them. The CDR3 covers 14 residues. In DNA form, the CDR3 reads TGTGCCAGCAGCTTTGGGGGGCAAACAGATACGCAGTATTTT. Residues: CASSFGGQTDTQYF.

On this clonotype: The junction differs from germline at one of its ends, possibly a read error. DNA of the CDR3: TGTGTCAGCAGTCAGGACGGGTATCAGCCCCAGCATTTT. Translated, it gives CVSSQDGYQPQHF. The V gene is TRBV12-3 or TRBV12-4, the J gene TRBJ1-5; D unclear. CDR3 size: 13 residues.

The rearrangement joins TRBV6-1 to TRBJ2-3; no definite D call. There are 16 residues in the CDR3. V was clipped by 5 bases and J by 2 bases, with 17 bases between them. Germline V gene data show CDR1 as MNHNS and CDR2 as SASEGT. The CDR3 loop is CASSRRTVNPTDTQYF. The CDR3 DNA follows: TGTGCCAGCAGTAGACGGACGGTAAATCCCACAGATACGCAGTATTTT.

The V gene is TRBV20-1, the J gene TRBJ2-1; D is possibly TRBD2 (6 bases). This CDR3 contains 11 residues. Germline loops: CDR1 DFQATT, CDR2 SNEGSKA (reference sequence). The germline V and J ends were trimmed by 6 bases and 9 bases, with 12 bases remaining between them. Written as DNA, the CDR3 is TGCAGTGCGCAACTAGCTGTTGAGCAGTTCTTC. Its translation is CSAQLAVEQFF.

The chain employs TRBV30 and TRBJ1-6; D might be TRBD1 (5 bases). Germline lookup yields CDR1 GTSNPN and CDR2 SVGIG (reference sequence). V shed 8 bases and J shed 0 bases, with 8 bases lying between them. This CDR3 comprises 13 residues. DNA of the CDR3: TGTGCCGGGGGATACTCCTATAATTCACCCCTCCACTTT. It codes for CAGGYSYNSPLHF.

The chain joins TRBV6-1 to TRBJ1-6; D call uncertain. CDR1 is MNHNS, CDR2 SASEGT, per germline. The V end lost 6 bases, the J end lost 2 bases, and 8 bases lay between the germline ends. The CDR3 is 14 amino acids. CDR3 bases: TGTGCCAGCAGCGCGGGCCCCTATAATTCACCCCTCCACTTT. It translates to CASSAGPYNSPLHF.

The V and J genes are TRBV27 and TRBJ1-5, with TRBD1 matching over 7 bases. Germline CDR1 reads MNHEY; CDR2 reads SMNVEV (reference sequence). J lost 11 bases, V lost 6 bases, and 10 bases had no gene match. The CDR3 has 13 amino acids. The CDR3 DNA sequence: TGTGCCAGCAGCGAGACAGGGACGACGTCCCAGCATTTT. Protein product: CASSETGTTSQHF.

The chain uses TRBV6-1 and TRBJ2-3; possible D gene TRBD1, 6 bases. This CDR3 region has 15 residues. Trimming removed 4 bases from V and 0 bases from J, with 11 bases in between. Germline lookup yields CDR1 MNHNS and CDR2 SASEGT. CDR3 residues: CASSGTATSTDTQYF. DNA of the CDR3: TGTGCCAGCAGTGGGACAGCCACAAGCACAGATACGCAGTATTTT.